This T cell receptor (beta chain) was identified during a study of blood T cells in healthy people across ages. This clonotype was observed a handful of times. V lost 2 bases to trimming and J lost 3 bases, with 16 bases between them. The CDR3 runs to 17 residues. Germline V gives CDR1 SGHDN, CDR2 FVKESK. A second PCR, run for 7 to 11 cycles, used a sample-barcoded 5' primer plus a J-beta primer mix. From the 5' RACE reads, TCRdb called clonotypes with MiXCR, one entry per CDR3 protein. Counted here are 800,000 to 950,000 distinct CDR3 sequences, around 36% occurring once; the ten biggest clones make up roughly 13%.

Sequencing input: blood. The chain links TRBV14 to TRBJ1-4; a possible D gene is TRBD1 (6 bases). The origin of this receptor is a young man in good health. The CDR3 DNA reads as TGTGCCAGCAGCCAACTTACAGGGAAGGGGGCTAATGAAAAACTGTTTTTT. It yields the protein CASSQLTGKGANEKLFF.